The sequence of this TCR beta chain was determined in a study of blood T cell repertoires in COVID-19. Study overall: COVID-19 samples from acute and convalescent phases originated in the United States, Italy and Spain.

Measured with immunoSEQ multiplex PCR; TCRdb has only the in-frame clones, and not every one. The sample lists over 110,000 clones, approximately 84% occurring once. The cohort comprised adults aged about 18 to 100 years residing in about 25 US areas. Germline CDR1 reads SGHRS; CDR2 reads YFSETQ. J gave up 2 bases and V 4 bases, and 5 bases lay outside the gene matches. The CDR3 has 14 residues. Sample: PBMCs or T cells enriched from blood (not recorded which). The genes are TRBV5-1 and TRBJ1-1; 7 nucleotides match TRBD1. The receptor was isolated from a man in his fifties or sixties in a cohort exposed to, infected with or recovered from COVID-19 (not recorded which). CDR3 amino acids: CASSPGGGNTEAFF. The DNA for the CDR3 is TGCGCCAGCAGCCCCGGAGGGGGCAACACTGAAGCTTTCTTT.